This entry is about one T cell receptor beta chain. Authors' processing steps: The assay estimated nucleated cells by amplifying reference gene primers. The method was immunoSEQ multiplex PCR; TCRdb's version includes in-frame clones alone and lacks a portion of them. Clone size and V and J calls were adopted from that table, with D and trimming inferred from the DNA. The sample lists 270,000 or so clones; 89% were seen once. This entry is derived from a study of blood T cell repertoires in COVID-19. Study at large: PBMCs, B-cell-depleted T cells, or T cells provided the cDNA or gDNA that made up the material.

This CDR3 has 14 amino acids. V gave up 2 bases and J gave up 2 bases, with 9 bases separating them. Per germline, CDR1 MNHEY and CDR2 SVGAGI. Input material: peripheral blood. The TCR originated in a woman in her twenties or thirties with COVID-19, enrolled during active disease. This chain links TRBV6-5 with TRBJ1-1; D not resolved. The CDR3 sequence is CASSYTRLNTEAFF. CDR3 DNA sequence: TGTGCCAGCAGTTACACGCGTCTTAACACTGAAGCTTTCTTT.